The 19 T cell receptor beta chains presented below share a single source sample, sequenced in a study of T cell repertoires in cytomegalovirus infection. MiXCR was run by TCRdb on the reads, yielding one entry per CDR3 protein. The sample lists about 460,000 distinct CDR3 sequences; roughly 10% were seen once. The source material was PBMCs. Every receptor here comes from a human donor in good health (CMV status not recorded). Some clones in this sample may be carry-over from other donors' samples.

The sample holds many counts of this clonotype. The chain uses TRBV7-2 and TRBJ2-2; D remains unclear. From germline, CDR1 is SGHTA and CDR2 FQGNSA. This CDR3 contains 15 residues. Trimming pared 1 base from V and 1 base from J, leaving 7 bases between. CDR3 nucleotide sequence: TGTGCCAGCAGCTTAGGTTTGCTGAACACCGGGGAGCTGTTTTTT. Encoded protein: CASSLGLLNTGELFF.

This clonotype was observed at least ten times. The chain couples TRBV28 to TRBJ2-1; 11 bases are a match to TRBD2. The V gene's germline CDR1 is MDHEN and CDR2 SYDVKM. V shed 6 bases, J shed 4 bases, and the junction held 11 bases outside the gene matches. CDR3 length: 17 residues. The CDR3 region has the DNA TGTGCCAGCAGACCTGCCGGGACTAGCGGCCGATACAATGAGCAGTTCTTC. This codes for CASRPAGTSGRYNEQFF. The full variable domain, rest sourced from reference TRBV28 and TRBJ2-1, is DVKVTQSSRYLVKRTGEKVFLECVQDMDHENMFWYRQDPGLGLRLIYFSYDVKMKEKGDIPEGYSVSREKKERFSLILESASTNQTSMYLCASRPAGTSGRYNEQFFGPGTRLTVL.

This clonotype was counted ten times or more. The chain links TRBV7-9 to TRBJ1-6, with 9 bases aligning to TRBD1. V lost 3 bases, J lost 6 bases, and 6 bases stayed unmatched. CDR3 length: 16 amino acids. Germline V gene data show CDR1 as SEHNR and CDR2 as FQNEAQ (reference sequence). This chain's CDR3 is CASSLDRGLTNSPLHF. In nucleotides, the CDR3 is TGTGCCAGCAGCTTGGACAGGGGTCTTACTAATTCACCCCTCCACTTT.

This clonotype was seen at least ten times. The V call is TRBV2, the J call TRBJ2-4, with 7 bases fitting TRBD1. The CDR3 has 14 residues. Germline CDR1 reads SNHLY; CDR2 reads FYNNEI. V shed 4 bases and J 6 bases; nucleotides not matched to a gene: 6. The chain's CDR3 is CASSGSPGGNIQYF. The CDR3 DNA reads TGTGCCAGCAGTGGTTCTCCAGGGGGAAACATTCAGTACTTC.

This clonotype has a count of ten or more. The chain couples TRBV19 to TRBJ2-7; 9 bases align to TRBD2. The V and J ends lost 7 bases and 4 bases, in that order; junction bases with no gene match: 11. Germline assignment: CDR1 LNHDA and CDR2 SQIVND (reference sequence). The CDR3 contains 15 residues. Here the CDR3 DNA reads TGTGCCAGTAATGATTGGTCCAGCGGGAGGTACGAGCAGTACTTC. It specifies CASNDWSSGRYEQYF.

This clonotype was seen ten or more times. The chain combines TRBV7-9 with TRBJ1-3; D perhaps matches TRBD1 (5 bases). The V end was cut by 6 bases, the J end by 4 bases, with 19 bases between. Germline values: CDR1 SEHNR, CDR2 FQNEAQ (reference sequence). The CDR3 spans 16 residues. In DNA form, the CDR3 reads TGTGCCAGCAGAGAAGTACGACAGCTGGGAGGAAACACCATATATTTT. It is translated as CASREVRQLGGNTIYF.

This clonotype was recorded at least ten times. This chain connects TRBV11-1 to TRBJ1-2, with D possibly TRBD1 on 6 matching bases. V was trimmed by 7 bases and J by 2 bases, leaving 14 bases between them. The CDR3 length is 14 residues. Germline lookup yields CDR1 SGHAT and CDR2 FQDESV (reference sequence). The CDR3 protein is CASTPDRENYGYTF. The DNA for the CDR3 is TGTGCCAGCACCCCGGACAGAGAGAACTATGGCTACACCTTC.

Only a few counts were recorded for this clonotype. This rearrangement joins TRBV27 to TRBJ2-3; perhaps TRBD1 as D (6 bases). Germline CDR1 MNHEY, CDR2 SMNVEV (reference sequence). This CDR3 region has 12 residues. Between the trimmed V and J ends, which lost 10 bases and 5 bases, there was a span of 13 bases. Written as DNA, the CDR3 is TGTGCCAACCACAGGGACCTAGATACGCAGTATTTT. Residues: CANHRDLDTQYF.

This clonotype appeared a few times. The CDR3 is CASSAGLRGGQDTQYF. The CDR3 DNA follows: TGCGCCAGCAGCGCGGGCTTGCGCGGGGGACAAGATACGCAGTATTTT. The V call is TRBV5-1, the J call TRBJ2-3; maybe TRBD2 (7 bases). Germline V lookup: CDR1 SGHRS, CDR2 YFSETQ. The CDR3 length is 16 residues. The ends were cut back, 4 bases at V and 5 bases at J, with 20 bases in the middle.

V and J are TRBV13 and TRBJ2-6, with 9 nucleotides matching TRBD1. The CDR3 runs to 17 residues. CDR1 is PRHDT, CDR2 FYEKMQ, per germline (reference sequence). V dropped 2 bases and J dropped 0; count of bases not matched to a gene: 2. CDR3 protein: CASSLRTGVSGANVLTF. Written as DNA, the CDR3 is TGTGCCAGCAGCTTAAGGACAGGGGTCTCTGGGGCCAACGTCCTGACTTTC.

This clonotype was detected many times. The chain recombines TRBV15 with TRBJ2-3; D possibly corresponds to TRBD1 (6 bases). The CDR3 runs 16 residues. CDR1 LNHNV and CDR2 YYDKDF come from the germline V gene (reference sequence). Trimming took off 5 bases at V and 2 bases at J, with 17 bases between the two ends. The DNA for the CDR3 is TGTGCCACCAGCCCGAGGGGGTCAGACCTCACAGATACGCAGTATTTT. It translates to CATSPRGSDLTDTQYF. Complete variable domain (other parts from reference TRBV15 and TRBJ2-3): DAMVIQNPRYQVTQFGKPVTLSCSQTLNHNVMYWYQQKSSQAPKLLFHYYDKDFNNEADTPDNFQSRRPNTSFCFLDIRSPGLGDTAMYLCATSPRGSDLTDTQYFGPGTRLTVL.

This clonotype was counted only a few times. The V call is TRBV5-6, the J call TRBJ2-3; D assignment may be TRBD1 or TRBD2 (7 bases each). Germline CDR1 is SGHDT and CDR2 is YYEEEE. The V gene lost 7 bases and the J gene lost 5 bases, with 20 bases spanning the gap. There are 15 residues in the CDR3. The CDR3 DNA sequence: TGTGCCAGCTCCAGGGAGGGGGCTGGAGAAGATACGCAGTATTTT. It translates to CASSREGAGEDTQYF.

This clonotype was recorded many times. The V call is TRBV7-2, the J call TRBJ1-1; D gene uncertain. The CDR3 length is 15 residues. Germline values: CDR1 SGHTA, CDR2 FQGNSA. Trimming left V 5 bases short and J 3 bases short, with 16 bases between. CDR3 sequence reads: CASSPSRNGDTEAFF. The CDR3 bases are TGTGCCAGCAGCCCAAGTCGGAATGGGGACACTGAAGCTTTCTTT.

This clonotype turned up a few times. This chain joins TRBV6-5 and TRBJ1-5; D uncertain. Germline V gene data show CDR1 as MNHEY and CDR2 as SVGAGI. The ends were cut back, 6 bases at V and 7 bases at J, with 16 bases in the middle. The CDR3 is 14 residues long. In DNA form, the CDR3 reads TGTGCCAGCAGGGCAAACATAGTCGGCCAGCCCCAGCATTTT. This codes for CASRANIVGQPQHF.

This clonotype has a count of ten or more. The chain links TRBV19 to TRBJ1-2; 7 bases fit TRBD1. Losses at the gene ends were 7 bases for V and 6 bases for J; bases not matched to a gene: 17. The CDR3 sequence is 16 residues long. Germline loops: CDR1 LNHDA, CDR2 SQIVND (reference sequence). CDR3 sequence reads: CASTSRSTTGRDGYTF. The CDR3 bases are TGTGCCAGTACCAGCCGTTCAACGACAGGGCGGGATGGCTACACCTTC.

V gene TRBV20-1 combines with J gene TRBJ2-1; a possible D gene is TRBD1 (6 bases). Trimming removed 4 bases at V and 5 bases at J, with 12 bases between. The CDR3 has 13 residues. Germline CDR1 DFQATT, CDR2 SNEGSKA (reference sequence). CDR3 sequence (DNA): TGCAGTGCTACTAAGGGGGATAACAATGAGCAGTTCTTC. It yields the protein CSATKGDNNEQFF.

The rearrangement uses TRBV20-1 and TRBJ2-7, with D unresolved. Germline CDR1 is DFQATT and CDR2 is SNEGSKA (reference sequence). This CDR3 region has 10 residues. Deletions cut 5 bases from V and 4 bases from J, with 6 bases between. The CDR3 is CSAPRYEQYF. The CDR3, as DNA: TGCAGTGCTCCACGGTACGAGCAGTACTTC.

This clonotype has ten or more counts. The chain employs TRBV12-3 or TRBV12-4 and TRBJ2-7, with D maybe TRBD1 (6 bases). The germline V and J ends were trimmed by 0 bases and 3 bases, with 18 bases remaining between them. This CDR3 has 17 amino acids. The CDR3 protein is CASSLASLGAGDYEQYF. The CDR3 DNA is TGTGCCAGCAGTTTAGCGAGTCTTGGCGCAGGGGACTACGAGCAGTACTTC.

This clonotype was seen ten or more times. J is TRBJ2-2 and V is TRBV6-5; 7 bases are shared with TRBD2. V was pared by 2 bases and J by 4 bases, with 7 bases of the junction left unmatched. The CDR3 spans 16 residues. The germline V gene has CDR1 MNHEY and CDR2 SVGAGI. In DNA, the CDR3 is TGTGCCAGCAGTTACCGGGGGGAGTCGGTCACCGGGGAGCTGTTTTTT. It is translated as CASSYRGESVTGELFF.